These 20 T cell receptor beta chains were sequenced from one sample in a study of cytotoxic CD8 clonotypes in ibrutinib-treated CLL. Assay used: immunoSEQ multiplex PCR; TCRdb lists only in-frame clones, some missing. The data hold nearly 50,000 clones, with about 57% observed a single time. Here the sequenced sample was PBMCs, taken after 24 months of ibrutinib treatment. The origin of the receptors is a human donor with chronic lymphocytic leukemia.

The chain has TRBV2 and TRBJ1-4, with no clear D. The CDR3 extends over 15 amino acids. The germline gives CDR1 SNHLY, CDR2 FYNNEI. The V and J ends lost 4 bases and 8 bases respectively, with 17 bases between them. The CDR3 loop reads CASSADVQRREKLFF. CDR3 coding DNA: TGTGCCAGCAGTGCCGATGTTCAACGGAGAGAAAAACTGTTTTTT.

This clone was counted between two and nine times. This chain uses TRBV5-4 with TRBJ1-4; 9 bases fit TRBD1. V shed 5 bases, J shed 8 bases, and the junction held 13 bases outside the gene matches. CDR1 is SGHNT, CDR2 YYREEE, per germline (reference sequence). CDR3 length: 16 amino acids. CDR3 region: CASRSGTGNRGEKLFF. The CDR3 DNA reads TGTGCCAGCAGATCCGGGACAGGGAATCGGGGGGAAAAACTGTTTTTT.

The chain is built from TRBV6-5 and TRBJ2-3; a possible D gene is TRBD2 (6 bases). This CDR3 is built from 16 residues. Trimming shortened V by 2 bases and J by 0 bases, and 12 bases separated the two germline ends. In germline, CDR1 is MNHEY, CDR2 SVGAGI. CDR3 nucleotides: TGTGCCAGCAGTTACCTGGCGGGGTCTAGCACAGATACGCAGTATTTT. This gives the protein CASSYLAGSSTDTQYF.

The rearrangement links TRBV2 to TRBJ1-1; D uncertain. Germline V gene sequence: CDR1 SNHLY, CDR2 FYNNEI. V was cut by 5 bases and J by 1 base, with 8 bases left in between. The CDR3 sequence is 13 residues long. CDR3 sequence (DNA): TGTGCCAGCAGTTCTCCGGGGAACACTGAAGCTTTCTTT. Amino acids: CASSSPGNTEAFF.

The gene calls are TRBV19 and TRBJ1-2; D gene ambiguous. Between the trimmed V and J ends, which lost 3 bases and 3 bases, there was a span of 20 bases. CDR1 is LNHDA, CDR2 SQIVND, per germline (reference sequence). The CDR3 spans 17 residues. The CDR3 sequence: CASSMKAEGRPHYGYTF. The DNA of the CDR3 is TGTGCCAGTAGTATGAAAGCCGAAGGGAGGCCCCACTATGGCTACACCTTC.

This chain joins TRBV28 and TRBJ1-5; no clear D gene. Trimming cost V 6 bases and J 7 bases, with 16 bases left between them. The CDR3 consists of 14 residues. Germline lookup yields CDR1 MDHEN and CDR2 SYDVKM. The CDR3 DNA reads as TGTGCCAGCAGCCCGCCCCCATTCCAGCAGCCCCAGCATTTT. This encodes CASSPPPFQQPQHF.

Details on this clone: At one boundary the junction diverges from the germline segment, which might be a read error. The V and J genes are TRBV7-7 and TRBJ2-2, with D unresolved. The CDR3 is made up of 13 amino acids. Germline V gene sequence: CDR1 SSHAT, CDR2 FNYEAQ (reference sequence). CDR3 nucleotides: TGTGCTAGCAGCTTAGCCTTTCGCGGGGAGCTGTTTTTT. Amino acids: CASSLAFRGELFF.

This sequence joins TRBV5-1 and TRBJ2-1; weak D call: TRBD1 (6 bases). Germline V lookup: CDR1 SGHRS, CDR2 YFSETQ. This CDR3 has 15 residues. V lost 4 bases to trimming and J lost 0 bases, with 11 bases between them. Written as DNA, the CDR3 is TGCGCCAGCAGCCCGACAGGTCTCTCCTACAATGAGCAGTTCTTC. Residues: CASSPTGLSYNEQFF.

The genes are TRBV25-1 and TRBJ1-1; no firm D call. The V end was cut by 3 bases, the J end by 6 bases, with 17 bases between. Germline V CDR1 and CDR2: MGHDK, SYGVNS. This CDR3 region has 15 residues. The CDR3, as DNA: TGTGCCAGCAGTGAGTATGCGGGGAATGAAGCTGAAGCTTTCTTT. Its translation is CASSEYAGNEAEAFF.

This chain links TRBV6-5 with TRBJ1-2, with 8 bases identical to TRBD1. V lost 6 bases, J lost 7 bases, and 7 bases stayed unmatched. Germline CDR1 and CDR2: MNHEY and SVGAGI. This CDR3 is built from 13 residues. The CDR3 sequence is CASRPGTGSGYTF. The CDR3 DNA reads TGTGCCAGCAGGCCCGGGACAGGCTCTGGCTACACCTTC.

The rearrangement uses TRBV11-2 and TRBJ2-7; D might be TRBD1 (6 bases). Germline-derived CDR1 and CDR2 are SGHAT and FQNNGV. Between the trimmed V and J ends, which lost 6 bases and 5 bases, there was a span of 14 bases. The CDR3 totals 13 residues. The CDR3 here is CASSHRELDEQYF. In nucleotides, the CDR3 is TGTGCCAGCAGTCACAGGGAGTTGGACGAGCAGTACTTC.

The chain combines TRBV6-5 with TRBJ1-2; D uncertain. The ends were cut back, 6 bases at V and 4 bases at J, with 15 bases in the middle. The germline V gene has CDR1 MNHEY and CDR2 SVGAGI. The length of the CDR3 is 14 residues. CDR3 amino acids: CASSLLGVTYGYTF. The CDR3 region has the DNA TGTGCCAGCAGCCTCTTAGGTGTGACCTATGGCTACACCTTC.

The CDR3 here is CATARVGLAEIRNEQFF. The CDR3 DNA reads as TGTGCCACCGCTAGAGTCGGACTAGCGGAGATACGCAATGAGCAGTTCTTC. The chain has TRBV15 and TRBJ2-1; 10 bases line up with TRBD2. The J segment lost 6 bases and the V segment lost 8 bases, leaving 16 bases of the junction unmatched. Per the germline V gene, CDR1 is LNHNV and CDR2 is YYDKDF (reference sequence). This CDR3 comprises 17 residues.

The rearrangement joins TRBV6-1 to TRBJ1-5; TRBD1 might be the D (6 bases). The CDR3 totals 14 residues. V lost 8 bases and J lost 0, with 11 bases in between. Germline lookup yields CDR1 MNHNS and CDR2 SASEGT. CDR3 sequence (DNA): TGTGCCAGCCGGGACACCCATAGCAATCAGCCCCAGCATTTT. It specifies CASRDTHSNQPQHF.

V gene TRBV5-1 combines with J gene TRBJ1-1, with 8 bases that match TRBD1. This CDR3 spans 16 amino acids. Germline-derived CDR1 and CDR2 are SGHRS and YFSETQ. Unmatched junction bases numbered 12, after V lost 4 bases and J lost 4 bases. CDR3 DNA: TGCGCCAGCAGCATCGGACAGGGAGGTTGGGGCACTGAAGCTTTCTTT. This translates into CASSIGQGGWGTEAFF.

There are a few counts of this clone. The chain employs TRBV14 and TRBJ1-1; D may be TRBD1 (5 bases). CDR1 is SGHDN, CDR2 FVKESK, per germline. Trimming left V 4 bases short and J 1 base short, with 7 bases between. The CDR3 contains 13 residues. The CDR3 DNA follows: TGTGCCAGCAGCCCCGGACAGAACACTGAAGCTTTCTTT. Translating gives CASSPGQNTEAFF.

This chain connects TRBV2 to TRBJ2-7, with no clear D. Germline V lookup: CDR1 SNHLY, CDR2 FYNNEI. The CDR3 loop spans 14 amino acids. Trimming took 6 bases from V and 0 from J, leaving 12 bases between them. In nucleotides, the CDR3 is TGTGCCAGCAGATTCGACCGAAACTCCTACGAGCAGTACTTC. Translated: CASRFDRNSYEQYF.

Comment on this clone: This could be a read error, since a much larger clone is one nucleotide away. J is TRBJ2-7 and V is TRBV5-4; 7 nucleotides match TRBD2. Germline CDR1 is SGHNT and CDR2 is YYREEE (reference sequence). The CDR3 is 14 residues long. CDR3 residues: CASSLGGSSYEQYF. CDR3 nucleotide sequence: TGCGCCAGCAGCTTGGGCGGGAGCTCCTACGAGCAGTACTTC.

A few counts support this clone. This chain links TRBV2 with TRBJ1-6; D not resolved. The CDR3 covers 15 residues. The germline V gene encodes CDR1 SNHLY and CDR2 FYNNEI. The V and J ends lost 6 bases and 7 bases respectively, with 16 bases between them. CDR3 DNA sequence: TGTGCCAGCAGGGAGAGGGTTCGTACGAATTCACCCCTCCACTTT. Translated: CASRERVRTNSPLHF.

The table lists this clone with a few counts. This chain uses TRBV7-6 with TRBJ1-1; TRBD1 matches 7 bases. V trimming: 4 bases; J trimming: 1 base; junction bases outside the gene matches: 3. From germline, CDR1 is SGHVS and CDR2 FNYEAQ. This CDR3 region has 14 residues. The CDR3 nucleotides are TGTGCCAGCAGCTACTGGACAGGGAACACTGAAGCTTTCTTT. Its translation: CASSYWTGNTEAFF.